This T cell receptor beta chain was documented in a study of OX40 agonist ivuxolimab in advanced cancers. TCRdb keeps only in-frame clones here, not all; method: immunoSEQ multiplex PCR. The sample lists around 120,000 clones; 75% to 90% were seen once. This CDR3 has 18 amino acids. The J segment lost 4 bases and the V segment lost 7 bases, leaving 19 bases of the junction unmatched. The germline CDR1 and CDR2 sequences are SGHRS and YFSETQ. This TCR derives from an adult with an advanced solid tumor such as melanoma, head and neck, liver or kidney cancer. Source: CD4+ or CD8+ T cells sorted from blood, taken in a trial of the OX40 agonist ivuxolimab. V usage is TRBV5-1 and J usage is TRBJ1-1, with TRBD1 matching over 10 bases. The CDR3 DNA reads TGCGCCAGCTCACCAGGACAGGGGGGGCTCCTTGACGGCACTGAAGCTTTCTTT. Amino acid sequence: CASSPGQGGLLDGTEAFF.